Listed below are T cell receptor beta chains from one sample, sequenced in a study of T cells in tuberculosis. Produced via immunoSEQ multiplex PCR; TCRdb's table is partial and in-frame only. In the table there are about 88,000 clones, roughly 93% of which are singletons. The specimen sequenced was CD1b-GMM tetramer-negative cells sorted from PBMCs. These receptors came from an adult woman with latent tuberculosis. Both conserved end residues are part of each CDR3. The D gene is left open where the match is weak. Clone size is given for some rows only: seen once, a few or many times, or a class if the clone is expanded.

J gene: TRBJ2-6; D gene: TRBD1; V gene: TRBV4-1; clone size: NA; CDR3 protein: CASSPLAGQASSGANVLTF; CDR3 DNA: TGCGCCAGCAGCCCCCTTGCGGGACAGGCTAGCTCTGGGGCCAACGTCCTGACTTTC
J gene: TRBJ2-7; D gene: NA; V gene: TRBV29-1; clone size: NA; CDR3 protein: CSVEGRGEGSYEQYF; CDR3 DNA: TGCAGCGTTGAAGGTCGAGGTGAGGGCTCCTACGAGCAGTACTTC
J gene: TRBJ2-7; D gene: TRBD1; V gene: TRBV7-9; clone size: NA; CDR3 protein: CASSLVRAGTGTYEQYF; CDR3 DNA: TGTGCCAGCAGCTTAGTTCGAGCCGGGACAGGGACCTACGAGCAGTACTTC
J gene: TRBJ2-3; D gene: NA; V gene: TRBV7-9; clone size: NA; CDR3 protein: CASRPHPRLVSSDTQYF; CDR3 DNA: TGTGCCAGCAGACCTCACCCGAGACTAGTTTCATCAGATACGCAGTATTTT
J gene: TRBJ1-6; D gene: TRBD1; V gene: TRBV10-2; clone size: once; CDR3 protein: CASSEQGVGSPLHF; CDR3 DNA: TGCGCCAGCAGCGAACAGGGGGTGGGTTCACCCCTCCACTTT
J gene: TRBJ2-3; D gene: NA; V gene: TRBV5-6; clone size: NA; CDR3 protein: CASSLAGPDTQYF; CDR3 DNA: TGTGCCAGCAGCTTGGCAGGGCCGGATACGCAGTATTTT
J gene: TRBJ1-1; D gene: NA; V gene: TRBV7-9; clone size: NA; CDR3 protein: CASSLAPMNTEAFF; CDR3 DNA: TGTGCCAGCAGCTTGGCCCCAATGAACACTGAAGCTTTCTTT
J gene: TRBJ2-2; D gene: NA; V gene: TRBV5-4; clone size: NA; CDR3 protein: CASSLGPRGGMTGELFF; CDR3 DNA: TGTGCCAGCAGCTTGGGACCCAGGGGAGGGATGACCGGGGAGCTGTTTTTT
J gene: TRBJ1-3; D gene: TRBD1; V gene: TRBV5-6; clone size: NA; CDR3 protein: CASSLRQGPGNTIYF; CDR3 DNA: TGTGCCAGCAGCTTGCGACAGGGGCCCGGAAACACCATATATTTT
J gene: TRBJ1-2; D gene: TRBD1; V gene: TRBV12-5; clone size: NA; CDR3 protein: CASGLIGQGSGYTF; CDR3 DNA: TGTGCTAGTGGTTTGATTGGACAGGGTTCTGGCTACACCTTC
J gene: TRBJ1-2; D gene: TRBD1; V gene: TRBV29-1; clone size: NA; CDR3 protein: CSVGQNYGYTF; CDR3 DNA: TGCAGCGTGGGACAGAACTATGGCTACACCTTC
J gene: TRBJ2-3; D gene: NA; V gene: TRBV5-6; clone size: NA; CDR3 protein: CASSFSSVGTQYF; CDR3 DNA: TGTGCCAGCAGCTTCTCTTCTGTCGGGACGCAGTATTTT
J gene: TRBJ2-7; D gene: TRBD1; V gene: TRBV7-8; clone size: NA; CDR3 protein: CASSFGRGPGEQYF; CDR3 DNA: TGTGCCAGCAGCTTCGGAAGGGGGCCTGGCGAGCAGTACTTC
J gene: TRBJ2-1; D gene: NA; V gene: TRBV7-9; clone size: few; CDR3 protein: CASSLEISANEQFF; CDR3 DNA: TGTGCCAGCAGCTTGGAGATTAGCGCCAATGAGCAGTTCTTC
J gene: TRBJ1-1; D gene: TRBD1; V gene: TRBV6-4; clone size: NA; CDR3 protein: CASSDFTGTGIAEAFF; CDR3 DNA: TGTGCCAGCAGTGACTTCACCGGGACAGGGATAGCTGAAGCTTTCTTT
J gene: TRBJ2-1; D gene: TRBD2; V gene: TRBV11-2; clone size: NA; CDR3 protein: CASSPLAGGPSEQFF; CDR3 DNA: TGTGCCAGCAGCCCTCTAGCGGGGGGGCCGAGTGAGCAGTTCTTC
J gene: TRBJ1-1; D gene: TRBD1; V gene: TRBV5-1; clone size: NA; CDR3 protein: CASSSIGDRAEAFF; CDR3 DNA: TGCGCCAGCAGCTCAATTGGGGACAGGGCTGAAGCTTTCTTT
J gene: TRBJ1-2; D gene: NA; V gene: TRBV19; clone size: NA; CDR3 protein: CASSILANYGYTF; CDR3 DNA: TGTGCCAGTAGTATCCTAGCTAACTATGGCTACACCTTC
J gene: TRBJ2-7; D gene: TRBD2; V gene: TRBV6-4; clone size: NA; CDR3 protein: CASSDSVSGILVSYEQYF; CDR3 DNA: TGTGCCAGCAGTGACTCTGTTAGCGGGATCCTAGTCTCCTACGAGCAGTACTTC
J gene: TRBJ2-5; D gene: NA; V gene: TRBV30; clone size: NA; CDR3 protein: CAWSVRQSGETQYF; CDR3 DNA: TGTGCCTGGAGTGTACGACAGTCCGGAGAGACCCAGTACTTC
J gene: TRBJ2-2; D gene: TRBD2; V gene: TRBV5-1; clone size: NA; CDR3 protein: CASSLGLANTGELFF; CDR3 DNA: TGCGCCAGCAGCCTGGGACTAGCGAACACCGGGGAGCTGTTTTTT
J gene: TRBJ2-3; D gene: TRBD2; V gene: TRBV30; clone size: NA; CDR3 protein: CAWSLSGGFSTDTQYF; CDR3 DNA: TGTGCCTGGAGTTTGAGCGGGGGGTTTAGCACAGATACGCAGTATTTT
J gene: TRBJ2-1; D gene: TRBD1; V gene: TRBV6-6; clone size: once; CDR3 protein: CASRQGAAYNEQFF; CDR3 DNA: TGTGCCAGCAGACAGGGGGCCGCCTACAATGAGCAGTTCTTC
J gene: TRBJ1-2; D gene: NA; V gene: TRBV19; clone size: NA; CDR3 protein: CASSPRAGTPYGYTF; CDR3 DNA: TGTGCCAGTAGTCCTCGCGCCGGGACACCCTATGGCTACACCTTC
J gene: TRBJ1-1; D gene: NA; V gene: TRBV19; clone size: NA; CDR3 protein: CASSIPEEDTEAFF; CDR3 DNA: TGTGCCAGTAGTATCCCCGAGGAGGACACTGAAGCTTTCTTT
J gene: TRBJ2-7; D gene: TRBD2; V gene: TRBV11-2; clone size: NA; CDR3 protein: CASTKPGLAYEQYF; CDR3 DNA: TGTGCCAGCACCAAACCGGGACTAGCCTACGAGCAGTACTTC
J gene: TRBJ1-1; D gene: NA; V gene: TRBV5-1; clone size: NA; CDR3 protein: CASSLKPPNTEAFF; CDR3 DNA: TGCGCCAGCAGCTTAAAGCCCCCGAACACTGAAGCTTTCTTT